Below are 4 T cell receptor beta chains sequenced from a single sample in a study of cytomegalovirus exposure and HLA in healthy donors (TCRdb year 2017). Receptor amplification or capture employed the immunoSEQ multiplex PCR assay. A mixture of 60 forward primers for TCR Vbeta segments and 13 reverse primers for TCR Jbeta segments was used in the multiplex PCR. The source is immuneACCESS, and TCRdb retained only in-frame sequences with V and J called. Part of the clones is not carried over; for the studies checked, unresolved V genes explain less than half of this, and the remainder is unexplained. The sample records over 100,000 clones, about 64% of which are singletons. The ten largest make up 2.4% of the sample. What was sequenced was PBMCs. The origin of the receptors is a woman aged 40 to 50 in good health and CMV-seronegative.

CDR3 DNA: TGTGCCATCAGTGGAGGGGGGGCTTCCTACAATGAGCAGTTCTTC. Translation gives CAISGGGASYNEQFF. The V gene is TRBV10-3, the J gene TRBJ2-1; perhaps TRBD2 as D (7 bases). Per germline, CDR1 ENHRY and CDR2 SYGVKD. V gave up 4 bases and J gave up 1 base, with 11 bases separating them. The CDR3 has 15 amino acids.

The V call is TRBV14, the J call TRBJ1-1; 8 nucleotides agree with TRBD1. V lost 8 bases to trimming and J lost 8 bases; unmatched junction nucleotides: 10. The CDR3 runs to 13 residues. From germline, CDR1 is SGHDN and CDR2 FVKESK. The CDR3 reads CASARLGQGEAFF. Written as DNA, the CDR3 is TGTGCCAGCGCCCGGTTAGGACAGGGAGAAGCTTTCTTT. The entire variable domain, with the rest obtained from reference TRBV14 and TRBJ1-1, is as follows: EAGVTQFPSHSVIEKGQTVTLRCDPISGHDNLYWYRRVMGKEIKFLLHFVKESKQDESGMPNNRFLAERTGGTYSTLKVQPAELEDSGVYFCASARLGQGEAFFGQGTRLTVV.

The J gene is TRBJ1-1, the V gene TRBV6-6, with a weak D call TRBD1 (6 bases). Deletions cut 2 bases from V and 4 bases from J, with 14 bases between. CDR1 and CDR2 (germline): MNHNY, SVGAGI (reference sequence). The CDR3 is 15 residues long. CDR3 nucleotide sequence: TGTGCCAGCAGTTACAAAGGGGGGGTGATCACTGAAGCTTTCTTT. Translation: CASSYKGGVITEAFF.

The chain combines TRBV5-1 with TRBJ1-5, with 9 bases identical to TRBD1. Germline values: CDR1 SGHRS, CDR2 YFSETQ. This CDR3 is 16 amino acids long. With 1 base clipped from V and 5 bases from J, the junction kept 7 bases outside the gene matches. CDR3 nucleotide sequence: TGCGCCAGCAGCTTGAAACCGGGACAGGGCGATCAGCCCCAGCATTTT. It yields the protein CASSLKPGQGDQPQHF.